This is a list of T cell receptor beta chains from one sample in a study of breast tumors, draining lymph nodes, adjacent tissues. In TCRdb, the multiplex PCR reads were re-called with MiXCR into one record per CDR3 protein. The sample lists about 230,000 distinct CDR3 sequences; about 34% were seen once. Source material: axillary lymph node tissue. Receptor source: a female donor with breast cancer. Some clones in this sample may be carry-over from other donors' samples. The CDR3 runs from the conserved cysteine through the conserved F or W. Fields, in order: CDR3 protein, CDR3 DNA, V gene, D gene, J gene, clone size. D genes are given only for firm matches. The size field is filled for only some rows; it gives once, few, many or a size class.

cdr3_aa: CASGLVSLTGLGYGYTF
cdr3_nt: TGTGCTAGTGGTTTGGTATCCTTGACAGGGCTGGGCTATGGCTACACCTTC
v_call: TRBV12-5
d_call: TRBD1
j_call: TRBJ1-2
clone_size: many

cdr3_aa: CATSDQGGTSGILSYNEQYF
cdr3_nt: TGTGCCACCAGTGATCAGGGCGGGACTAGCGGGATACTATCCTACAATGAGCAGTATTTT
v_call: TRBV24-1
d_call: TRBD2
j_call: TRBJ2-3
clone_size: .

cdr3_aa: CASSQDPGPYEQYF
cdr3_nt: TGCGCCAGCAGCCAAGATCCGGGACCCTACGAGCAGTACTTC
v_call: TRBV4-3
d_call: .
j_call: TRBJ2-7
clone_size: many

cdr3_aa: CASSFDRGPYEQYF
cdr3_nt: TGTGCCAGCAGCTTCGACAGGGGCCCCTACGAGCAGTACTTC
v_call: TRBV7-2
d_call: TRBD1
j_call: TRBJ2-7
clone_size: many

cdr3_aa: CASRGDGFQPQHF
cdr3_nt: TGTGCCAGCAGGGGGGATGGGTTTCAGCCCCAGCATTTT
v_call: TRBV6-1
d_call: .
j_call: TRBJ1-5
clone_size: many

cdr3_aa: CASRIPAGAYNEQFF
cdr3_nt: TGTGCAAGTCGCATCCCAGCGGGAGCCTACAATGAGCAGTTCTTC
v_call: TRBV12-2
d_call: .
j_call: TRBJ2-1
clone_size: .

cdr3_aa: CAIRDRGNTEAFF
cdr3_nt: TGTGCCATACGAGACAGGGGAAACACTGAAGCTTTCTTT
v_call: TRBV19
d_call: TRBD1
j_call: TRBJ1-1
clone_size: .

cdr3_aa: CASSPLMGLAGADTQYF
cdr3_nt: TGTGCCAGTAGTCCTTTAATGGGACTAGCGGGGGCAGATACGCAGTATTTT
v_call: TRBV19
d_call: TRBD2
j_call: TRBJ2-3
clone_size: many

cdr3_aa: CASSREGEKLFF
cdr3_nt: TGTGCCAGCAGCCGGGAGGGAGAAAAACTGTTTTTT
v_call: TRBV6-4
d_call: .
j_call: TRBJ1-4
clone_size: .

cdr3_aa: CASGSLEGTGNGYPF
cdr3_nt: TGTGCCAGCGGTTCTCTTGAAGGAACGGGAAACGGCTACCCCTTC
v_call: TRBV7-9
d_call: .
j_call: TRBJ1-2
clone_size: .

cdr3_aa: CASSQDRITEAFF
cdr3_nt: TGTGCCAGCAGCCAAGACAGAATCACTGAAGCTTTCTTT
v_call: TRBV14
d_call: .
j_call: TRBJ1-1
clone_size: many

cdr3_aa: CASTDRAAGVNTEAFF
cdr3_nt: TGCGCCAGCACCGACAGGGCCGCAGGGGTGAACACTGAAGCTTTCTTT
v_call: TRBV5-1
d_call: TRBD1
j_call: TRBJ1-1
clone_size: few

cdr3_aa: CASSFGLGGTDTQYF
cdr3_nt: TGTGCCAGCAGCTTCGGGCTGGGTGGCACAGATACGCAGTATTTT
v_call: TRBV7-6
d_call: .
j_call: TRBJ2-3
clone_size: many

cdr3_aa: CASSEALGPGANVLTF
cdr3_nt: TGTGCCAGCAGTGAAGCGTTGGGGCCTGGGGCCAACGTCCTGACTTTC
v_call: TRBV6-1
d_call: .
j_call: TRBJ2-6
clone_size: few

cdr3_aa: CASSYPGQGMEVTNQPQHF
cdr3_nt: TGTGCCAGCAGCTACCCGGGACAGGGGATGGAGGTTACCAATCAGCCCCAGCATTTT
v_call: TRBV7-9
d_call: TRBD1
j_call: TRBJ1-5
clone_size: many

cdr3_aa: CASSLGGGMRVRRQETQYF
cdr3_nt: TGTGCCAGCAGCTTAGGGGGGGGGATGCGAGTTAGGCGCCAAGAGACCCAGTACTTC
v_call: TRBV11-3
d_call: TRBD2
j_call: TRBJ2-5
clone_size: many

cdr3_aa: CASTNGPGGDNEQFF
cdr3_nt: TGTGCCAGCACCAACGGGCCAGGGGGCGACAATGAGCAGTTCTTC
v_call: TRBV9
d_call: TRBD1
j_call: TRBJ2-1
clone_size: many

cdr3_aa: CASRLTSGTYEQYF
cdr3_nt: TGTGCCAGCAGATTGACTAGCGGGACCTACGAGCAGTACTTC
v_call: TRBV6-6
d_call: TRBD2
j_call: TRBJ2-7
clone_size: many

cdr3_aa: CASSQEGTSNQPQHF
cdr3_nt: TGCGCCAGCAGCCAAGAGGGAACAAGCAATCAGCCCCAGCATTTT
v_call: TRBV4-1
d_call: .
j_call: TRBJ1-5
clone_size: many

cdr3_aa: CSASNRFYGLAGAGGEQFF
cdr3_nt: TGCAGTGCTAGTAACCGGTTCTATGGACTAGCGGGAGCAGGCGGTGAGCAGTTCTTC
v_call: TRBV20-1
d_call: TRBD2
j_call: TRBJ2-1
clone_size: many

cdr3_aa: CSVPLAGVSTDTQYF
cdr3_nt: TGCAGTGTACCTCTAGCGGGAGTTAGCACAGATACGCAGTATTTT
v_call: TRBV20-1
d_call: TRBD2
j_call: TRBJ2-3
clone_size: many

cdr3_aa: CASSSLRSTSGELFF
cdr3_nt: TGTGCCAGCAGCAGCTTAAGGTCGACTAGCGGGGAGCTGTTTTTT
v_call: TRBV7-3
d_call: .
j_call: TRBJ2-2
clone_size: .

cdr3_aa: CATQPGTSNTGELFF
cdr3_nt: TGTGCCACACAGCCGGGGACTAGTAACACCGGGGAGCTGTTTTTT
v_call: TRBV19
d_call: TRBD2
j_call: TRBJ2-2
clone_size: many

cdr3_aa: CASSSGTGYQETQYF
cdr3_nt: TGTGCCAGTAGTAGCGGGACAGGGTACCAAGAGACCCAGTACTTC
v_call: TRBV19
d_call: TRBD1
j_call: TRBJ2-5
clone_size: many

cdr3_aa: CASSQDQGGYEQYF
cdr3_nt: TGCGCCAGCAGCCAAGATCAGGGTGGTTACGAGCAGTACTTC
v_call: TRBV4-1
d_call: .
j_call: TRBJ2-7
clone_size: .

cdr3_aa: CASSPGTRANEQYF
cdr3_nt: TGTGCCAGCAGCCCTGGGACTAGGGCCAACGAGCAGTACTTC
v_call: TRBV7-9
d_call: TRBD2
j_call: TRBJ2-7
clone_size: .

cdr3_aa: CASRGQLYGYTF
cdr3_nt: TGTGCCAGCCGGGGCCAACTCTATGGCTACACCTTC
v_call: TRBV28
d_call: .
j_call: TRBJ1-2
clone_size: .

cdr3_aa: CSVDLRRGGEGQGLHQPQHF
cdr3_nt: TGCAGCGTTGACCTACGAAGAGGTGGAGAAGGACAGGGGCTTCATCAGCCCCAGCATTTT
v_call: TRBV29-1
d_call: TRBD1
j_call: TRBJ1-5
clone_size: many

cdr3_aa: CASSPLPKGTSGNWGEQFF
cdr3_nt: TGTGCCAGCAGCCCCCTACCTAAAGGGACTAGCGGGAACTGGGGTGAGCAGTTCTTC
v_call: TRBV9
d_call: TRBD2
j_call: TRBJ2-1
clone_size: .

cdr3_aa: CASSYDGFEQYF
cdr3_nt: TGTGCCAGCAGTTACGACGGGTTCGAGCAGTACTTC
v_call: TRBV6-5
d_call: .
j_call: TRBJ2-7
clone_size: many

cdr3_aa: CASSRSGGAADTQYF
cdr3_nt: TGTGCCAGTAGTCGCTCCGGGGGGGCCGCAGATACGCAGTATTTT
v_call: TRBV19
d_call: TRBD2
j_call: TRBJ2-3
clone_size: many

cdr3_aa: CASSHSDRRNTEAFF
cdr3_nt: TGTGCCAGCAGCCACTCGGACAGGCGGAACACTGAAGCTTTCTTT
v_call: TRBV3-1
d_call: TRBD1
j_call: TRBJ1-1
clone_size: .

cdr3_aa: CASSITEGSREQYF
cdr3_nt: TGTGCCAGTAGTATAACGGAGGGTTCAAGGGAGCAGTACTTC
v_call: TRBV19
d_call: .
j_call: TRBJ2-7
clone_size: many

cdr3_aa: CASNLRQVWASAETQYF
cdr3_nt: TGTGCCAGCAACCTCAGACAGGTATGGGCCTCAGCGGAGACCCAGTACTTC
v_call: TRBV5-8
d_call: .
j_call: TRBJ2-5
clone_size: .

cdr3_aa: CASSARGTLNQDTQYF
cdr3_nt: TGTGCCAGCAGCGCCAGGGGGACGTTGAATCAAGATACGCAGTATTTT
v_call: TRBV11-2
d_call: TRBD1
j_call: TRBJ2-3
clone_size: many

cdr3_aa: CSARDRGYNEQFF
cdr3_nt: TGCAGTGCTCGGGACAGGGGTTACAATGAGCAGTTCTTC
v_call: TRBV20-1
d_call: TRBD1
j_call: TRBJ2-1
clone_size: many

cdr3_aa: CASSALTNFYNEQFF
cdr3_nt: TGTGCCAGCAGCGCCCTAACTAACTTTTACAATGAGCAGTTCTTC
v_call: TRBV12-3/TRBV12-4
d_call: .
j_call: TRBJ2-1
clone_size: many

cdr3_aa: CSDSPFSAGGPGNEQFF
cdr3_nt: TGCAGTGACAGCCCCTTTTCAGCGGGAGGGCCCGGCAATGAGCAGTTCTTC
v_call: TRBV20-1
d_call: TRBD2
j_call: TRBJ2-1
clone_size: many

cdr3_aa: CASSRQEYQPQHF
cdr3_nt: TGTGCCAGCAGTAGACAGGAGTATCAGCCCCAGCATTTT
v_call: TRBV2
d_call: .
j_call: TRBJ1-5
clone_size: many

cdr3_aa: CASLLKGTGELFF
cdr3_nt: TGTGCCAGCTTACTAAAGGGGACCGGGGAGCTGTTTTTT
v_call: TRBV6-1
d_call: .
j_call: TRBJ2-2
clone_size: many

cdr3_aa: CASSLFPGSTGASPLHF
cdr3_nt: TGTGCCAGCAGCTTATTTCCAGGATCCACCGGGGCCTCACCCCTCCACTTT
v_call: TRBV11-2
d_call: .
j_call: TRBJ1-6
clone_size: .

cdr3_aa: CASSEGAADYGYTF
cdr3_nt: TGTGCCAGCAGTGAAGGCGCTGCCGATTATGGCTACACCTTC
v_call: TRBV6-1
d_call: .
j_call: TRBJ1-2
clone_size: many

cdr3_aa: CAGSMRAGQSFPYEQYF
cdr3_nt: TGTGCCGGTAGTATGCGCGCCGGACAGAGTTTCCCCTACGAGCAGTACTTC
v_call: TRBV19
d_call: .
j_call: TRBJ2-7
clone_size: .

cdr3_aa: CATSWTSGSYEQYF
cdr3_nt: TGTGCCACCAGCTGGACTAGCGGCTCCTACGAGCAGTACTTC
v_call: TRBV15
d_call: TRBD2
j_call: TRBJ2-7
clone_size: many

cdr3_aa: CASSLFGGTDTQYF
cdr3_nt: TGTGCCAGCAGCTTATTTGGGGGTACAGATACGCAGTATTTT
v_call: TRBV7-3
d_call: .
j_call: TRBJ2-3
clone_size: many

cdr3_aa: CASSTEASGSPKFLTDTQYF
cdr3_nt: TGTGCTAGCAGCACAGAGGCTAGCGGGAGTCCAAAATTTCTCACAGATACGCAGTATTTT
v_call: TRBV7-9
d_call: TRBD2
j_call: TRBJ2-3
clone_size: .

cdr3_aa: CASSLDNRIYTEAFF
cdr3_nt: TGTGCCAGCAGCTTAGATAACCGAATATACACTGAAGCTTTCTTT
v_call: TRBV11-2
d_call: .
j_call: TRBJ1-1
clone_size: few

cdr3_aa: CSARDRDRASEQYF
cdr3_nt: TGCAGTGCTAGAGACCGGGACAGAGCCTCCGAGCAGTACTTC
v_call: TRBV20-1
d_call: TRBD1
j_call: TRBJ2-7
clone_size: .

cdr3_aa: CASSGTGAAQPQHF
cdr3_nt: TGTGCCAGCAGCGGGACAGGGGCGGCTCAGCCCCAGCATTTT
v_call: TRBV2
d_call: TRBD1
j_call: TRBJ1-5
clone_size: many

cdr3_aa: CASTLEVGLGTQYF
cdr3_nt: TGTGCCAGCACCTTAGAGGTGGGCCTGGGGACCCAGTACTTC
v_call: TRBV11-2
d_call: .
j_call: TRBJ2-5
clone_size: .

cdr3_aa: CASSVEGRGETQYF
cdr3_nt: TGTGCCAGCAGCGTAGAGGGGCGCGGAGAGACCCAGTACTTC
v_call: TRBV9
d_call: .
j_call: TRBJ2-5
clone_size: .

cdr3_aa: CASSLGTRVSYEQYFGPGTRLHF
cdr3_nt: .
v_call: TRBV7-8
d_call: .
j_call: TRBJ1-6
clone_size: .

cdr3_aa: CSAMVPGGKAQHF
cdr3_nt: TGCAGTGCTATGGTCCCAGGGGGCAAGGCCCAGCATTTT
v_call: TRBV20-1
d_call: TRBD1
j_call: TRBJ1-5
clone_size: many

cdr3_aa: CASRAGDTQYF
cdr3_nt: TGTGCCAGCAGGGCTGGAGATACGCAGTATTTT
v_call: TRBV6-2/TRBV6-3
d_call: .
j_call: TRBJ2-3
clone_size: many

cdr3_aa: CASSSGGAPSYEQHF
cdr3_nt: TGTGCCAGCAGCTCCGGCGGGGCCCCCTCCTACGAGCAGCACTTC
v_call: TRBV7-9
d_call: .
j_call: TRBJ2-7
clone_size: once